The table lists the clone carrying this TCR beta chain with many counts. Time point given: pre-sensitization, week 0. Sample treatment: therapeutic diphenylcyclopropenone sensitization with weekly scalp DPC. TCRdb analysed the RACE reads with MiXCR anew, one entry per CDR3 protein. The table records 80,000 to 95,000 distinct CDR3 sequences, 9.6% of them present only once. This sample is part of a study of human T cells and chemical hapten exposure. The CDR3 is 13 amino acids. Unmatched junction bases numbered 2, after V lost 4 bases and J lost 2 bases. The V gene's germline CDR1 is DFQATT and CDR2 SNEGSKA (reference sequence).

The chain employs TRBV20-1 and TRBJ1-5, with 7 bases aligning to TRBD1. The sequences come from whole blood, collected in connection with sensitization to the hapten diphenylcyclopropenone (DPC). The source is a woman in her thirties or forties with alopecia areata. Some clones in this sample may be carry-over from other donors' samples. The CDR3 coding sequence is TGCAGTGCTAACGGACAGGGCAATCAGCCCCAGCATTTT. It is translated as CSANGQGNQPQHF.